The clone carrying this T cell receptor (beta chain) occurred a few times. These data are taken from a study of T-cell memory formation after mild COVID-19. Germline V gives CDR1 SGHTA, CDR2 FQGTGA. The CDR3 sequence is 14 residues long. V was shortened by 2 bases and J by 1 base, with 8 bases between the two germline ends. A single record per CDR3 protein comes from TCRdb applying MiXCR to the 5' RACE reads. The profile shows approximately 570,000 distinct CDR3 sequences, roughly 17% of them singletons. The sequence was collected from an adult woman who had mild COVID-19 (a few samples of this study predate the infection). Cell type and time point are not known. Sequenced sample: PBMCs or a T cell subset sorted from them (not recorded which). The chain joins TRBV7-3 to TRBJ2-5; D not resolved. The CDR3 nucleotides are TGTGCCAGCAGCTTAGGGCTCTCCCAAGAGACCCAGTACTTC. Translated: CASSLGLSQETQYF.